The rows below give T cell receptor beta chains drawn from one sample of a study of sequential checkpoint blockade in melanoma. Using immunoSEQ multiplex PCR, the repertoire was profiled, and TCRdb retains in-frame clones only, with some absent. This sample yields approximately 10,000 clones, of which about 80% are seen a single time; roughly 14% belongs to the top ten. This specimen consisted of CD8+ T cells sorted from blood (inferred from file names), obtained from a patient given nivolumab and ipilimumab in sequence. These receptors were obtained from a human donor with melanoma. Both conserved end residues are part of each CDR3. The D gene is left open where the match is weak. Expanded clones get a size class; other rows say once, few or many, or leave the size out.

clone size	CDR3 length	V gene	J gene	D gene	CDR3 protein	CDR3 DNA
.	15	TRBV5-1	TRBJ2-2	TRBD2	CASSDSGPNTGELFF	TGCGCCAGCAGCGATAGCGGGCCGAACACCGGGGAGCTGTTTTTT
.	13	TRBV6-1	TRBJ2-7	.	CATQPGISYEQYF	TGTGCCACACAGCCAGGGATTTCCTACGAGCAGTACTTC
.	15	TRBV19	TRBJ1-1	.	CASSILGAGNTEAFF	TGTGCCAGTAGTATTTTGGGGGCAGGGAACACTGAAGCTTTCTTT
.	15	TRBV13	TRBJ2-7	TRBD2	CASSLGTSGAYEQYF	TGTGCCAGCAGCCTGGGGACTAGCGGCGCCTACGAGCAGTACTTC
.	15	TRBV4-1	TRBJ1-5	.	CASSQALYSNQPQHF	TGCGCCAGCAGCCAAGCCCTTTATAGCAATCAGCCCCAGCATTTT
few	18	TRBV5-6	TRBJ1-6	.	CASSLVAGEGSYNSPLHF	TGTGCCAGCAGCTTGGTCGCAGGGGAGGGTTCCTATAATTCACCCCTCCACTTT
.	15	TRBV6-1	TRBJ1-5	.	CASSEGKDSRQPQHF	TGTGCCAGCAGTGAAGGGAAGGACTCAAGACAGCCCCAGCATTTT
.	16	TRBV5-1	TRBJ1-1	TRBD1	CASSSWDRATGGEAFF	TGCGCCAGCAGCTCTTGGGACAGGGCCACAGGTGGTGAAGCTTTCTTT
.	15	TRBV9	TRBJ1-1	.	CASSSHREGGPQAFF	TGTGCCAGCAGCTCGCACCGGGAGGGAGGGCCACAAGCTTTCTTT
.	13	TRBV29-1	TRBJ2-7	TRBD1	CSVEETGTYEQYF	TGCAGCGTTGAGGAGACAGGGACCTACGAGCAGTACTTC
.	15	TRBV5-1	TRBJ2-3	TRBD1	CASTYRGGEADTQYF	TGCGCCAGCACGTACAGGGGCGGCGAGGCAGATACGCAGTATTTT
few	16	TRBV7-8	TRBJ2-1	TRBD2	CASSRTSGGHYNEQFF	TGTGCCAGCAGCCGGACTAGCGGGGGCCATTACAATGAGCAGTTCTTC
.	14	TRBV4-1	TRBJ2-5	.	CASSQGHGQETQYF	TGCGCCAGCAGCCAAGGGCACGGGCAAGAGACCCAGTACTTC
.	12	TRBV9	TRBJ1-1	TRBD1	CASSDRGSEAFF	TGTGCCAGCAGCGACAGGGGTTCTGAAGCTTTCTTT
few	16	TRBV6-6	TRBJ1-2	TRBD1	CASSYQGQGARDGYTF	TGTGCCAGCAGTTACCAAGGACAGGGGGCGCGAGATGGCTACACCTTC
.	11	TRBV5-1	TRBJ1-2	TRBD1	CASSSDRVSTF	TGCGCCAGCAGCTCGGACAGGGTATCCACCTTC
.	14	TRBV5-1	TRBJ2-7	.	CASSLAGDSYEQYF	TGCGCCAGCAGCTTGGCGGGGGATTCCTACGAGCAGTACTTC
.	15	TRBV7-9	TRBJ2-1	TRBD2	CASSPGLAGLNEQFF	TGTGCCAGCAGCCCGGGACTAGCGGGACTAAATGAGCAGTTCTTC
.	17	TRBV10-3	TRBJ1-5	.	CAISESGVGGTNQPQHF	TGTGCCATCAGTGAGTCGGGCGTAGGGGGAACCAATCAGCCCCAGCATTTT
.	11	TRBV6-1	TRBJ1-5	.	CASSANQPQHF	TGTGCCAGCAGTGCGAATCAGCCCCAGCATTTT
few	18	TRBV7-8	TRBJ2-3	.	CASSLAKTWGDFADTQYF	TGTGCCAGCAGCTTAGCGAAGACCTGGGGGGATTTCGCAGATACGCAGTATTTT
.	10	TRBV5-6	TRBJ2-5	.	CASSLGTQYF	TGTGCCAGCAGCCTAGGTACCCAGTACTTC
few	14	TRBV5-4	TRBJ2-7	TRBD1	CASSLSDRSYEQYF	TGTGCCAGCAGCTTATCGGACAGGTCCTACGAGCAGTACTTC
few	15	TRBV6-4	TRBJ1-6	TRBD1	CASSDSPGGNSPLHF	TGTGCCAGCAGTGACTCTCCAGGGGGTAATTCACCCCTCCACTTT
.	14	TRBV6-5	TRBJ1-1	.	CASSYGQANTEAFF	TGTGCCAGCAGTTACGGCCAGGCTAACACTGAAGCTTTCTTT
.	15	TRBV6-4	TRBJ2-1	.	CASSDSSSGHNEQFF	TGTGCCAGCAGTGACTCGAGTAGCGGCCACAATGAGCAGTTCTTC
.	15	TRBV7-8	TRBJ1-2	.	CASSLFTSANYGYTF	TGTGCCAGCAGCTTATTTACGTCAGCTAACTATGGCTACACCTTC
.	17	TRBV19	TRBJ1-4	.	CASSMWGTGATNEKLFF	TGTGCCAGTAGTATGTGGGGCACCGGAGCAACTAATGAAAAACTGTTTTTT
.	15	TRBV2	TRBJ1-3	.	CASRKDGSSGNTIYF	TGTGCCAGCAGAAAGGACGGGAGCTCTGGAAACACCATATATTTT
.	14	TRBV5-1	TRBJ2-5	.	CASSSAGGYETQYF	TGCGCCAGCAGCTCCGCAGGAGGTTATGAGACCCAGTACTTC
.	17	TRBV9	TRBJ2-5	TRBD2	CASSATYGLAGGETQYF	TGTGCCAGCAGTGCCACCTATGGACTAGCGGGGGGGGAGACCCAGTACTTC
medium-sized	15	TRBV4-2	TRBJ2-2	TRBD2	CASSQELAGTGELFF	TGTGCCAGCAGCCAAGAGCTAGCGGGAACCGGGGAGCTGTTTTTT
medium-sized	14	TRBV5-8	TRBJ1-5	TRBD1	CASSYPQGYQPQHF	TGTGCCAGCAGCTACCCACAGGGGTACCAGCCCCAGCATTTT
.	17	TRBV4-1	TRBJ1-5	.	CASSQDGAADPNQPQHF	TGCGCCAGCAGCCAAGATGGGGCAGCCGATCCCAATCAGCCCCAGCATTTT
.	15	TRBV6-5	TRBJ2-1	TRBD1	CASSYRDRGRNEQFF	TGTGCCAGCAGTTACCGGGACAGGGGACGAAATGAGCAGTTCTTC
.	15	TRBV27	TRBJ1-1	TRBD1	CASSSRDRGNTEAFF	TGTGCCAGCAGTTCTCGGGACAGGGGGAACACTGAAGCTTTCTTT